This paragraph reports one T cell receptor (beta chain). The antigen is not known. Repertoires were generated with immunoSEQ multiplex PCR, while TCRdb's copy carries only in-frame clones and drops some. The sample shows some 150,000 clones, approximately 93% of them seen only once. The sample is drawn from a study of T cell responses to AZD1222 COVID-19 vaccine. Study details: Pooled in the analysis were second doses at about 4 or about 12 weeks. Study outcomes and limitations: Increases in Spike-specific TCR breadth and depth were seen after two AZD1222 doses. Across the whole spike, CD4 TCRs peaked at regions 160-218 and 743-854. The reported proportion of spike-specific TCRs targeting unmutated variant regions was nearly half.

Germline assignment: CDR1 SQVTM and CDR2 ANQGSEA. V dropped 4 bases and J dropped 0 bases, with 10 bases sitting between them. This CDR3 region has 14 residues. The material was peripheral blood, obtained on day 0 of AZD1222 vaccination. This chain links TRBV29-1 with TRBJ2-4, with no clear D. The clonotype originates from an adult in good health. CDR3 DNA: TGCAGCGTTGTATTGGCTCTAGCCAAAAACATTCAGTACTTC. Residues: CSVVLALAKNIQYF.